These 22 T cell receptor beta chains came from one sample sequenced in a study of graft-versus-host responses after intestinal transplantation. Their antigens remain unidentified. Only in-frame clones appear in the TCRdb table, and some are missing; sequencing was by immunoSEQ multiplex PCR. The table records about 81,000 clones, 85% to 95% of them present only once. This specimen consisted of unstimulated CD4+ T cells sorted from spleen or lymph node cells, obtained before transplant. The receptors come from a human donor who was the organ donor for an intestinal transplant.

The V and J genes are TRBV9 and TRBJ1-2, with 7 bases that match TRBD1. The CDR3 is 15 residues long. Germline CDR1 and CDR2: SGDLS and YYNGEE. V lost 1 base to trimming and J lost 0 bases; unmatched junction nucleotides: 3. CDR3 region: CASSVRQGTNYGYTF. CDR3 nucleotide sequence: TGTGCCAGCAGCGTACGACAGGGCACTAACTATGGCTACACCTTC.

This rearrangement joins TRBV18 to TRBJ2-7, with 9 bases lining up with TRBD1. CDR3 size: 15 residues. Trimming removed 4 bases from V and 2 bases from J; junction bases left unmatched: 6. Germline CDR1 and CDR2: KGHSH and LQKENI. The CDR3 is CASSRGTGSPYEQYF. CDR3 in DNA: TGTGCCAGCTCACGGGGGACAGGGTCCCCCTACGAGCAGTACTTC.

J is TRBJ1-3 and V is TRBV5-4; no definite D call. Per germline, CDR1 SGHNT and CDR2 YYREEE (reference sequence). V lost 2 bases, J lost 0 bases, and 15 bases lay in between. CDR3 size: 17 residues. The CDR3 bases are TGTGCCAGCAGCTTTGATAAAGAGCTCTACTCTGGAAACACCATATATTTT. It specifies CASSFDKELYSGNTIYF.

The rearrangement joins TRBV7-2 to TRBJ1-4; D is unclear. This CDR3 has 11 amino acids. V was trimmed by 4 bases and J by 13 bases, leaving 10 bases between them. Germline V CDR1 and CDR2: SGHTA, FQGNSA. Here the CDR3 reads CASSSSARLFF. The CDR3 DNA reads as TGTGCCAGCAGCTCCTCAGCGAGACTGTTTTTT.

The gene calls are TRBV28 and TRBJ1-5, with no clear D. V was trimmed by 0 bases and J by 0 bases, leaving 9 bases between them. There are 16 residues in the CDR3. Germline loops: CDR1 MDHEN, CDR2 SYDVKM. CDR3 residues: CASSLWADYSNQPQHF. In DNA form, the CDR3 reads TGTGCCAGCAGTTTATGGGCGGATTATAGCAATCAGCCCCAGCATTTT.

This chain connects TRBV2 to TRBJ2-2; D remains ambiguous. This CDR3 has 14 residues. Looked up from germline, CDR1 is SNHLY and CDR2 is FYNNEI. V was cut by 4 bases and J by 7 bases, with 13 bases left in between. The CDR3, as DNA: TGTGCCAGCAGTGGAGGCATACTCAGCGGGGAGCTGTTTTTT. It codes for CASSGGILSGELFF.

Only a few counts were recorded for this clone. V usage is TRBV5-6 and J usage is TRBJ2-2; the match to TRBD1 covers 7 bases. Germline V CDR1 and CDR2: SGHDT, YYEEEE. The CDR3 has 14 residues. With V trimmed by 4 bases and J by 6 bases, 6 bases remained unmatched. CDR3 sequence reads: CASSAKGASGELFF. In nucleotides, the CDR3 is TGTGCCAGCAGCGCAAAGGGGGCCTCCGGGGAGCTGTTTTTT.

V is TRBV10-3 and J is TRBJ1-5; 8 bases map to TRBD1. Germline CDR1 is ENHRY and CDR2 is SYGVKD. V gave up 4 bases and J gave up 0 bases; unmatched junction bases: 5. CDR3 length: 16 residues. CDR3 in amino acids: CAISVGDRYSNQPQHF. The CDR3 region has the DNA TGTGCCATCAGTGTGGGGGACAGGTATAGCAATCAGCCCCAGCATTTT.

The chain is built from TRBV5-1 and TRBJ2-3, with D uncertain. The germline gives CDR1 SGHRS, CDR2 YFSETQ. With 3 bases removed from V and 5 bases from J, the gap between germline ends came to 13 bases. This CDR3 is built from 14 residues. The CDR3 here is CASSSRPYVDTQYF. CDR3 nucleotides: TGCGCCAGCAGCTCCAGGCCTTACGTAGATACGCAGTATTTT.

The genes are TRBV27 and TRBJ2-7; D is possibly TRBD1 (5 bases). Trimming stripped 3 bases from V and 6 bases from J, with 9 bases between. Germline V lookup: CDR1 MNHEY, CDR2 SMNVEV (reference sequence). The length of the CDR3 is 12 residues. The CDR3 DNA reads as TGTGCCAGCAGTTTCCTTCAGGGCGAGCAGTACTTC. Its translation is CASSFLQGEQYF.

The chain couples TRBV7-2 to TRBJ2-7; 10 nucleotides align to TRBD1. Looked up from germline, CDR1 is SGHTA and CDR2 is FQGNSA. The CDR3 totals 16 residues. V dropped 1 base and J dropped 6; count of bases not matched to a gene: 9. The CDR3 protein is CASSLDLSGQGTEQYF. The CDR3 DNA reads as TGTGCCAGCAGCTTAGATCTATCGGGACAGGGGACCGAGCAGTACTTC.

In DNA, the CDR3 is TGTGCCATCAGTGGGGGGGGACACTCATCACGCCAGGAAGCTTTCTTT. Protein product: CAISGGGHSSRQEAFF. This chain joins TRBV10-3 and TRBJ1-1; the D gene is possibly TRBD1 (6 bases). This CDR3 spans 16 amino acids. Germline CDR1 ENHRY, CDR2 SYGVKD. Trimming pared 4 bases from V and 8 bases from J, leaving 23 bases between.

The CDR3 DNA reads TGTGCCAGCAATTCGGACAGGGCCCTCTATGGCTACACCTTC. Protein sequence: CASNSDRALYGYTF. The chain links TRBV2 to TRBJ1-2; 8 bases match TRBD1. The CDR3 covers 14 residues. J was trimmed by 4 bases and V by 7 bases; bases with no gene match: 8. Germline V gene lookup returns CDR1 SNHLY and CDR2 FYNNEI.

This clone has only one observation. The rearrangement uses TRBV19 and TRBJ2-1; 7 bases fit TRBD2. Germline CDR1 and CDR2: LNHDA and SQIVND (reference sequence). V shed 1 base and J 0 bases; nucleotides not matched to a gene: 3. The CDR3 is made up of 16 amino acids. CDR3 DNA: TGTGCCAGTAGTATAGCTAGCGGAAGCTCCTACAATGAGCAGTTCTTC. Translation: CASSIASGSSYNEQFF. The full variable domain, rest sourced from reference TRBV19 and TRBJ2-1, is DGGITQSPKYLFRKEGQNVTLSCEQNLNHDAMYWYRQDPGQGLRLIYYSQIVNDFQKGDIAEGYSVSREKKESFPLTVTSAQKNPTAFYLCASSIASGSSYNEQFFGPGTRLTVL.

This clone was observed once. The chain carries TRBV19 and TRBJ2-1; 9 nucleotides agree with TRBD2. Trimming took 2 bases from V and 5 from J; bases not matched to a gene: 4. CDR1 is LNHDA and CDR2 is SQIVND in the germline V gene (reference sequence). The CDR3 is 15 amino acids. The CDR3 loop reads CASSIYPSGDNEQFF. In DNA, the CDR3 is TGTGCCAGTAGTATATACCCTAGCGGGGACAATGAGCAGTTCTTC.

This clone was observed a single time. The genes are TRBV18 and TRBJ2-3; possible D gene TRBD2, 7 bases. This CDR3 has 17 amino acids. The germline V gene encodes CDR1 KGHSH and CDR2 LQKENI. Trimming stripped 3 bases from V and 1 base from J, with 17 bases between. CDR3 sequence: CASSPYRGGAGTDTQYF. DNA of the CDR3: TGTGCCAGCTCACCCTATAGGGGGGGCGCGGGCACAGATACGCAGTATTTT.

The genes are TRBV6-5 and TRBJ1-1, with TRBD1 identical over 9 bases. Germline values: CDR1 MNHEY, CDR2 SVGAGI. J lost 4 bases, V lost 7 bases, and 7 bases had no gene match. This CDR3 region has 14 residues. CDR3: CASMPDRGFTEAFF. The CDR3, as DNA: TGTGCCAGCATGCCCGACAGGGGGTTCACTGAAGCTTTCTTT.

This clone was detected once. V and J are TRBV14 and TRBJ1-5, with 7 bases identical to TRBD1. The junction had 8 bases not matched to a gene; V was cut back by 4 bases and J by 2 bases. The CDR3 extends over 16 amino acids. Germline V lookup: CDR1 SGHDN, CDR2 FVKESK. The CDR3 reads CASSLPIDRGNQPQHF. The CDR3 region has the DNA TGTGCCAGCAGCCTCCCGATCGACAGGGGCAATCAGCCCCAGCATTTT.

The chain employs TRBV5-1 and TRBJ2-7; 8 bases map to TRBD1. After removal of 4 bases from V and 6 bases from J, the junction contained 6 bases not matched to a gene. Per the germline V gene, CDR1 is SGHRS and CDR2 is YFSETQ. CDR3 length equals 13 residues. The CDR3 DNA is TGCGCCAGCAGCCTACAGGGACAGGCCGAGCAGTACTTC. This sequence encodes CASSLQGQAEQYF. The complete variable domain, with remaining parts taken from reference TRBV5-1 and TRBJ2-7, reads KAGVTQTPRYLIKTRGQQVTLSCSPISGHRSVSWYQQTPGQGLQFLFEYFSETQRNKGNFPGRFSGRQFSNSRSEMNVSTLELGDSALYLCASSLQGQAEQYFGPGTRLTVT.

The V gene is TRBV13, the J gene TRBJ2-7; D is unresolved. CDR1 PRHDT and CDR2 FYEKMQ come from the germline V gene (reference sequence). V was trimmed by 4 bases and J by 3 bases, leaving 7 bases between them. This CDR3 contains 12 residues. The CDR3, as DNA: TGTGCCAGCAGCTCCCTCTTCTACGAGCAGTACTTC. Its protein product is CASSSLFYEQYF. Full variable domain (remainder filled in from reference TRBV13 and TRBJ2-7): AAGVIQSPRHLIKEKRETATLKCYPIPRHDTVYWYQQGPGQDPQFLISFYEKMQSDKGSIPDRFSAQQFSDYHSELNMSSLELGDSALYFCASSSLFYEQYFGPGTRLTVT.

The J gene is TRBJ1-1, the V gene TRBV7-9; D ambiguous. In germline, CDR1 is SEHNR, CDR2 FQNEAQ (reference sequence). CDR3 length equals 13 residues. Trimming took off 5 bases at V and 4 bases at J, with 11 bases between the two ends. The chain's CDR3 is CASSGTVRTEAFF. CDR3 DNA: TGTGCCAGCAGCGGCACAGTGCGCACTGAAGCTTTCTTT.

The CDR3 spells CAITGTGDNYGYTF. CDR3 nucleotides: TGTGCCATCACTGGGACAGGAGATAACTATGGCTACACCTTC. The rearrangement uses TRBV10-3 and TRBJ1-2, with TRBD1 identical over 8 bases. J lost 1 base, V lost 7 bases, and 5 bases had no gene match. In germline, CDR1 is ENHRY, CDR2 SYGVKD. The CDR3 loop spans 14 amino acids.